Each of the 2 T cell receptor beta chains below was sequenced from the same sample in a study of shared clonotypes between healthy human individuals. CD45RO-negative CD8 cells positively selected for CCR7 made up the naive population, which excluded terminally differentiated effector memory CD45RA+ cells. Only in-frame clones appear in the TCRdb table, and some are missing; sequencing was by immunoSEQ multiplex PCR. The repertoire holds 500,000 to 700,000 clones, with 85% to 95% as singletons. The sequenced sample consisted of naive CD8+ T cells sorted from blood. Source of these receptors: a woman aged 25 to 39 in good health.

The chain couples TRBV28 to TRBJ2-1, with D possibly being TRBD1 or TRBD2 (5 bases each). Germline V gene sequence: CDR1 MDHEN, CDR2 SYDVKM. V lost 2 bases and J 2 bases, leaving 10 bases between the germline ends. The CDR3 runs to 15 residues. This chain's CDR3 is CASSLGASTYNEQFF. The DNA for the CDR3 is TGTGCCAGCAGTTTAGGGGCTAGCACCTACAATGAGCAGTTCTTC.

The chain combines TRBV30 with TRBJ1-5; no clear D. Germline CDR1 and CDR2: GTSNPN and SVGIG (reference sequence). V was shortened by 4 bases and J by 11 bases, with 6 bases between the two germline ends. CDR3 size: 9 residues. CDR3 nucleotide sequence: TGTGCCTGGACCCTGACCCAGCATTTT. Translated: CAWTLTQHF.